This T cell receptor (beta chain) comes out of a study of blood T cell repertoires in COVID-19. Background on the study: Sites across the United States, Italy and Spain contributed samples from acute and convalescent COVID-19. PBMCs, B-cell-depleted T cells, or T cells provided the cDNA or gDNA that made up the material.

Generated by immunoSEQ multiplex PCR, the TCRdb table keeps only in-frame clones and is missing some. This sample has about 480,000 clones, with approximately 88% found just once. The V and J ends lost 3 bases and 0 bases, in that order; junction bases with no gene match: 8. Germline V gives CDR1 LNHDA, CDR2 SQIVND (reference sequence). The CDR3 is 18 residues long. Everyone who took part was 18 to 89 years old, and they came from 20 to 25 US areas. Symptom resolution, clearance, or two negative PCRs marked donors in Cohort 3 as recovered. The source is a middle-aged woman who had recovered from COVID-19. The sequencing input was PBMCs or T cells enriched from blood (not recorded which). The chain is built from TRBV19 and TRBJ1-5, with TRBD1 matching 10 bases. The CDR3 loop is CASSILAGTGVSNQPQHF. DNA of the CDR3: TGTGCCAGTAGTATCCTGGCTGGGACAGGGGTTAGCAATCAGCCCCAGCATTTT.